This T cell receptor beta chain derives from a study of blood T cells in healthy people across ages. Study outcomes and limitations: Estimates of total diversity, which came from one million sequenced T cells, were considered to be underestimates. Older individuals had lower TCR beta diversity per million T cells (the decline was roughly linear).

Of note for this clonotype: Its antigen remains unknown.

Through a sample-barcoded 5' primer and a J-beta primer mix, a second PCR was run for roughly 6 to 12 cycles. There were at least 2.5 million CDR3-containing paired-end reads obtained from each sample. Using its own MiXCR run on the 5' RACE reads, TCRdb lists one record per CDR3 protein. Among about 780,000 distinct CDR3 sequences listed, 46% were seen once. CDR3 length equals 15 residues. CDR1 MDHEN and CDR2 SYDVKM come from the germline V gene. Trimming cost V 5 bases and J 0 bases; bases outside gene matches: 3. The chain carries TRBV28 and TRBJ2-7; 11 bases fit TRBD1. This TCR derives from a man older than 75 in good health. The sequencing sample was made of blood. In DNA form, the CDR3 reads TGTGCCAGCAGTATGGACAGGGGGCGCTCCTACGAGCAGTACTTC. This encodes CASSMDRGRSYEQYF.